A selection of T cell receptor beta chains follows, all from one sample in a study of shared clonotypes between healthy human individuals. Repertoires were generated with immunoSEQ multiplex PCR, while TCRdb's copy carries only in-frame clones and drops some. The table lists around 1.4 million clones, around 98.5% of them singletons. The sample taken for sequencing was naive CD4+ T cells sorted from blood. The origin of the receptors is a man between 25 and 39 years old in good health. CDR3s include the opening cysteine and the closing phenylalanine or tryptophan. The D gene is left open where the match is weak.

j_call	d_call	v_call	cdr3_nt	cdr3_aa
TRBJ2-7	-	TRBV28	TGTGCCAGCAGTTTAGGAGGGAGGCTCGACGAGCAGTACTTC	CASSLGGRLDEQYF
TRBJ2-7	TRBD2	TRBV5-1	TGCGCCAGCAGAAGAACTAGCGGGAGTCCCTACGAGCAGTACTTC	CASRRTSGSPYEQYF
TRBJ2-5	-	TRBV29-1	TGCAGCGTTGAAGGATCGGTCCAAGAGACCCAGTACTTC	CSVEGSVQETQYF
TRBJ1-4	TRBD1	TRBV19	TGTGCCAGTAGTGGGGACAGGGTTAATCAAGGATTTGAAAAACTGTTTTTT	CASSGDRVNQGFEKLFF
TRBJ2-2	TRBD2	TRBV2	TGTGCCAGCAGTGTTCGGACTAGGAGGGGCGGGGAGCTGTTTTTT	CASSVRTRRGGELFF
TRBJ2-1	-	TRBV28	TGTGCCAGCAGTTTCCCCCTCCTTGGAGGGATCTCCTACAATGAGCAGTTCTTC	CASSFPLLGGISYNEQFF
TRBJ2-3	TRBD2	TRBV4-3	TGCGCCAGCAGCCAACTAGCGGGAGGTCGCGGTGTAGATACGCAGTATTTT	CASSQLAGGRGVDTQYF
TRBJ1-1	-	TRBV6-5	TGTGCCAGCAGTTACGGCAGGGGAGACACTGAAGCTTTCTTT	CASSYGRGDTEAFF
TRBJ2-7	-	TRBV2	TGTGCCAGCGGGACTTTTAGGGAGTACTTC	CASGTFREYF
TRBJ2-1	TRBD1	TRBV7-9	TGTGCCAGCAGCTCCCGACAGGGTGAGCAGTTCTTC	CASSSRQGEQFF
TRBJ2-7	-	TRBV7-3	TGTGCCAGCAGCTTAAGTGGGGACAAAAACGAGCAGTACTTC	CASSLSGDKNEQYF
TRBJ2-1	-	TRBV7-2	TGTGCCAGCAGCCAAAGCTCCTACAATGAGCAGTTCTTC	CASSQSSYNEQFF
TRBJ2-3	-	TRBV5-1	TGCGCCAGCAGCTTACTAGCTACAGATACGCAGTATTTT	CASSLLATDTQYF
TRBJ2-1	TRBD2	TRBV7-9	TGTGCCAGCAGCTTAGGATCTCTAGCGGGAGTCTACAATGAGCAGTTCTTC	CASSLGSLAGVYNEQFF
TRBJ2-7	-	TRBV7-2	TGTGCCAGCAGCCTTCATCGGGGCAACGAGCAGTACTTC	CASSLHRGNEQYF
TRBJ2-7	TRBD1	TRBV6-5	TGTGCCAGCAGCTCGGACAGGACCCTTTACGAGCAGTACTTC	CASSSDRTLYEQYF
TRBJ1-1	-	TRBV6-5	TGTGCCAGCAGTTCGACAGTTTACACTGAAGCTTTCTTT	CASSSTVYTEAFF
TRBJ2-3	-	TRBV14	TGTGCCAGCAGCCGAGGACTCGGCGTGCAGTATTTT	CASSRGLGVQYF
TRBJ2-7	-	TRBV19	TGTGCCAGTAGCAGCCTAATTAGGTCCTACGAGCAGTACTTC	CASSSLIRSYEQYF
TRBJ1-2	-	TRBV9	TGTGCCAGCAGCGGCCAGACAGGAGTCTATGGCTACACCTTC	CASSGQTGVYGYTF
TRBJ1-1	-	TRBV6-5	TGTGCCAGCAGTTACTCGGGCAGGGGAGAAACTGAAGCTTTCTTT	CASSYSGRGETEAFF
TRBJ2-7	TRBD2	TRBV28	TGTGCCAGCTCAATAGCGGGGGCGAACTCCTACGAGCAGTACTTC	CASSIAGANSYEQYF
TRBJ2-1	-	TRBV11-2	TGTGCCAGCAGCCAGGGGGACTTCTACAATGAGCAGTTCTTC	CASSQGDFYNEQFF
TRBJ2-5	TRBD2	TRBV5-1	TGCGCCAGCGGCTCTGGACTAGCGGGAAAAGGGCACCAAGAGACCCAGTACTTC	CASGSGLAGKGHQETQYF
TRBJ1-1	-	TRBV20-1	TGCAGTGCTAGTCGTGACACTGAAGCTTTCTTT	CSASRDTEAFF
TRBJ2-1	TRBD2	TRBV6-5	TGTGCCAGCAGTTACTGGCGGGAGGGAAACAATGAGCAGTTCTTC	CASSYWREGNNEQFF
TRBJ1-5	TRBD1	TRBV5-1	TGCGCCAGCAGCTTGGAGGGGGCCGAAGGCAATCAGCCCCAGCATTTT	CASSLEGAEGNQPQHF
TRBJ2-1	-	TRBV14	TGTGCCAGCAGCCAAGCACTTCTCTACAATGAGCAGTTCTTC	CASSQALLYNEQFF
TRBJ2-7	TRBD2	TRBV9	TGTGCCAGCAGCGTAGGCGGGGAGGGGTACTACGAGCAGTACTTC	CASSVGGEGYYEQYF